This is a list of T cell receptor beta chains from one sample in a study of blood T cell repertoires in COVID-19. TCRdb's table, derived via immunoSEQ multiplex PCR, lists solely in-frame clones and lacks some. The sample gives about 58,000 clones, approximately 90% of which show up once; approximately 8.4% is in the top ten. What was sequenced was peripheral blood. The receptors originated from a woman aged 65 to 85 with active COVID-19. Both conserved end residues are part of each CDR3. The order of the fields is clone size, D gene, V gene, J gene, CDR3 protein, CDR3 DNA. D genes are given only for firm matches. Expanded clones are given a class, and other clones once, few, many or no size at all.

>.|TRBD1|TRBV19|TRBJ1-1
CASSIGQGSTEAFF
TGTGCCAGTAGTATAGGACAGGGGTCCACTGAAGCTTTCTTT
>.|TRBD1|TRBV5-1|TRBJ1-1
CASSLEQGADEAFF
TGCGCCAGCAGCTTGGAGCAGGGGGCGGATGAAGCTTTCTTT
>once|.|TRBV2|TRBJ1-5
CASSRKWGGNQPQHF
TGTGCCAGCAGTCGCAAGTGGGGGGGCAATCAGCCCCAGCATTTT
>.|.|TRBV7-9|TRBJ1-6
CASSLADSNSPLHF
TGTGCCAGCAGCTTAGCAGACTCCAATTCACCCCTCCACTTT
>.|.|TRBV6-5|TRBJ2-5
CASSYLETQYF
TGTGCCAGCAGTTACCTCGAGACCCAGTACTTC
>once|TRBD1|TRBV28|TRBJ2-3
CASRTGGVDTQYF
TGTGCCAGCAGGACAGGGGGAGTAGATACGCAGTATTTT
>.|TRBD1|TRBV6-5|TRBJ1-4
CASSQNQGAGEKLFF
TGTGCCAGCAGTCAAAATCAGGGGGCGGGAGAAAAACTGTTTTTT
>few|TRBD1|TRBV5-1|TRBJ1-1
CASSLASGQGITEAFF
TGCGCCAGCAGCTTGGCCTCTGGACAGGGGATCACTGAAGCTTTCTTT
>.|.|TRBV28|TRBJ2-1
CASSFSSGRNEQFF
TGTGCCAGCAGTTTTTCCAGCGGGCGGAATGAGCAGTTCTTC
>.|.|TRBV5-1|TRBJ1-5
CASRQDVAQPQHF
TGCGCCAGCAGACAGGATGTGGCCCAGCCCCAGCATTTT
>once|.|TRBV12-3/TRBV12-4|TRBJ2-5
CASSFGGEETQYF
TGTGCCAGCAGTTTCGGCGGGGAAGAGACCCAGTACTTC
>.|.|TRBV2|TRBJ2-5
CASSEQGYQETQYF
TGTGCCAGCAGTGAACAGGGATACCAAGAGACCCAGTACTTC
>.|TRBD2|TRBV4-2|TRBJ2-1
CASSQDWASGENEQFF
TGTGCCAGCAGCCAAGATTGGGCTAGCGGTGAAAATGAGCAGTTCTTC
>.|.|TRBV7-9|TRBJ1-3
CASSQGGNTIYF
TGTGCCAGCAGCCAGGGGGGAAACACCATATATTTT
>.|TRBD1|TRBV11-2|TRBJ2-3
CASSLERGRGRADTQYF
TGTGCCAGCAGCTTAGAACGCGGCAGGGGGCGAGCAGATACGCAGTATTTT
>.|.|TRBV12-3/TRBV12-4|TRBJ2-2
CASSDSPTGELFF
TGTGCCAGCAGTGACTCCCCTACCGGGGAGCTGTTTTTT